Following are 28 T cell receptor beta chains from one sample sequenced in a study of cytomegalovirus exposure and HLA in healthy donors. Primers included in the PCR were 60 Vbeta and 13 Jbeta primers. Clones were read by immunoSEQ multiplex PCR, and TCRdb kept only the in-frame ones, dropping some. Its clone listing holds roughly 120,000 clones. Sequenced: PBMCs. These receptors were obtained from a man aged 18 to 35 in good health and CMV-seronegative.

This CDR3 is CASSPLGGGSRSYEQYF. CDR3 coding DNA: TGCGCCAGCAGCCCCCTGGGAGGAGGGAGTAGGTCCTACGAGCAGTACTTC. J is TRBJ2-7 and V is TRBV5-1; weak D call: TRBD2 (6 bases). The germline CDR1 and CDR2 sequences are SGHRS and YFSETQ. The CDR3 totals 17 residues. V lost 4 bases to trimming and J lost 1 base, with 21 bases between them.

The chain links TRBV10-1 to TRBJ2-2, with TRBD1 matching 7 bases. Germline values: CDR1 WNHNN, CDR2 SYGVQD (reference sequence). This CDR3 region has 15 residues. V gave up 2 bases and J gave up 3 bases; unmatched junction bases: 3. CDR3 in DNA: TGCGCCAGCAGTGAGCGACAGGGATACACCGGGGAGCTGTTTTTT. Translation: CASSERQGYTGELFF.

J is TRBJ1-1 and V is TRBV28; D ambiguous. The CDR3 runs 16 residues. The V end lost 6 bases, the J end lost 11 bases, and 28 bases lay between the germline ends. CDR1 is MDHEN, CDR2 SYDVKM, per germline. CDR3 DNA sequence: TGTGCCAGCAGCAACACCATTCTAACTGGCTCGAAGGAGGCTTTCTTT. It yields the protein CASSNTILTGSKEAFF.

The V call is TRBV4-2, the J call TRBJ2-2, with TRBD1 matching 10 bases. The length of the CDR3 is 17 residues. Germline CDR1 LGHNA, CDR2 YNFKEQ. V was pared by 8 bases and J by 8 bases, with 17 bases of the junction left unmatched. The CDR3 spells CASDPAAGQGKIGELFF. Written as DNA, the CDR3 is TGTGCCAGCGACCCTGCGGCGGGACAGGGGAAAATAGGGGAGCTGTTTTTT.

The chain carries TRBV5-4 and TRBJ2-5; D possibly corresponds to TRBD2 (6 bases). Trimming pared 0 bases from V and 7 bases from J, leaving 16 bases between. The CDR3 is 15 residues long. CDR1 is SGHNT and CDR2 is YYREEE in the germline V gene (reference sequence). DNA for the CDR3: TGTGCCAGCAGCTTGGCCGGCGGGGTTAGTGTGACCCAGTACTTC. It specifies CASSLAGGVSVTQYF.

This chain joins TRBV7-9 and TRBJ2-1, with 7 bases lining up with TRBD2. The trim removed 5 bases at V and 6 bases at J, leaving 10 bases unmatched. The CDR3 runs 15 residues. Germline assignment: CDR1 SEHNR and CDR2 FQNEAQ (reference sequence). CDR3 in amino acids: CASSAPGGGVNEQFF. The CDR3 DNA is TGTGCCAGCAGCGCACCTGGCGGGGGAGTCAATGAGCAGTTCTTC.

The chain employs TRBV11-2 and TRBJ2-7, with 9 nucleotides matching TRBD2. The germline CDR1 and CDR2 sequences are SGHAT and FQNNGV. This CDR3 spans 14 amino acids. The V segment lost 4 bases and the J segment 2 bases; nucleotides outside the gene matches: 3. The CDR3 nucleotides are TGTGCCAGCAGCTCCCTAGCGGGAACCTACGAGCAGTACTTC. It translates to CASSSLAGTYEQYF.

This chain connects TRBV6-6 to TRBJ2-7, with a weak D call TRBD1 (6 bases). The ends were cut back, 6 bases at V and 1 base at J, with 7 bases in the middle. There are 12 residues in the CDR3. The germline V gene has CDR1 MNHNY and CDR2 SVGAGI (reference sequence). CDR3 in amino acids: CASRQGSYEQYF. The CDR3 DNA is TGTGCCAGCAGACAGGGATCCTACGAGCAGTACTTC.

V gene TRBV5-4 combines with J gene TRBJ2-5; TRBD1 matches at 9 bases. V gave up 6 bases and J gave up 5 bases; unmatched junction bases: 8. This CDR3 comprises 14 residues. Germline V gene data show CDR1 as SGHNT and CDR2 as YYREEE (reference sequence). This chain's CDR3 is CASTTTGTGETQYF. In DNA form, the CDR3 reads TGTGCCAGCACCACGACGGGGACAGGGGAGACCCAGTACTTC.

The chain uses TRBV4-1 and TRBJ1-1; unclear D gene. The germline gives CDR1 MGHRA, CDR2 YSYEKL. The CDR3 length is 14 residues. V dropped 0 bases and J dropped 11 bases, with 16 bases sitting between them. The DNA of the CDR3 is TGCGCCAGCAGCCAAGATGGGAGCGGAACTGGCGCTTTCTTT. Translated: CASSQDGSGTGAFF.

This sequence joins TRBV2 and TRBJ1-5, with D perhaps matching TRBD1 (6 bases). Deletions cut 6 bases from V and 3 bases from J, with 9 bases between. Germline V gene sequence: CDR1 SNHLY, CDR2 FYNNEI. The CDR3 extends over 13 amino acids. The DNA of the CDR3 is TGTGCCAGCAGAGACAGGCTCAATCAGCCCCAGCATTTT. It codes for CASRDRLNQPQHF.

This chain joins TRBV6-1 and TRBJ2-2; the D is unclear. The V gene's germline CDR1 is MNHNS and CDR2 SASEGT. Trimming stripped 3 bases from V and 1 base from J, with 12 bases between. This CDR3 has 16 residues. CDR3 sequence: CASSERLLKNTGELFF. CDR3 nucleotides: TGTGCCAGCAGTGAGCGGCTGCTGAAGAACACCGGGGAGCTGTTTTTT.

V and J are TRBV2 and TRBJ2-2, with 8 bases fitting TRBD1. CDR3 length: 15 residues. CDR1 is SNHLY, CDR2 FYNNEI, per germline. Trimming took 6 bases from V and 1 from J; bases not matched to a gene: 4. The CDR3 coding sequence is TGTGCCAGCAGCCCCGGGACAGGGAACACCGGGGAGCTGTTTTTT. It translates to CASSPGTGNTGELFF.

DNA for the CDR3: TGCAGTGCTGGCCTTGGTGGGCAGTACTTC. This gives the protein CSAGLGGQYF. This chain links TRBV20-1 with TRBJ2-7; D is undetermined. Germline assignment: CDR1 DFQATT and CDR2 SNEGSKA (reference sequence). This CDR3 has 10 residues. V shed 5 bases and J shed 9 bases, with 11 bases lying between them.

V and J are TRBV10-2 and TRBJ2-2; D is undetermined. CDR3 length: 13 amino acids. V was shortened by 8 bases and J by 1 base, with 8 bases between the two germline ends. The germline V gene encodes CDR1 WSHSY and CDR2 SAAADI. The DNA of the CDR3 is TGCGCCAGCCGAGGCGGGAACACCGGGGAGCTGTTTTTT. Its protein is CASRGGNTGELFF.

The chain employs TRBV29-1 and TRBJ1-1, with 9 positions matching TRBD1. This CDR3 region has 13 residues. V lost 2 bases, J lost 5 bases, and 3 bases stayed unmatched. CDR1 is SQVTM, CDR2 ANQGSEA, per germline. The CDR3: CSVESGTGTEAFF. DNA of the CDR3: TGCAGCGTTGAATCCGGGACAGGGACTGAAGCTTTCTTT.

V and J are TRBV7-9 and TRBJ1-5; maybe TRBD1 (5 bases). CDR3 length: 14 amino acids. Trimming shortened V by 4 bases and J by 4 bases, and 11 bases separated the two germline ends. CDR1 and CDR2 (germline): SEHNR, FQNEAQ (reference sequence). In nucleotides, the CDR3 is TGTGCCAGCAGCTCCGGGGGGATAAATCAGCCCCAGCATTTT. Protein: CASSSGGINQPQHF.

This sequence joins TRBV9 and TRBJ2-4, with D possibly matching TRBD2 (5 bases). Trimming took off 2 bases at V and 0 bases at J, with 12 bases between the two ends. CDR3 size: 16 residues. Germline V CDR1 and CDR2: SGDLS, YYNGEE. The CDR3 DNA is TGTGCCAGCAGCGTTGACACAACTAGAGCCAAAAACATTCAGTACTTC. It codes for CASSVDTTRAKNIQYF.

V usage is TRBV28 and J usage is TRBJ2-5; 8 nucleotides agree with TRBD1. The CDR3 is made up of 15 amino acids. Trimming at V came to 6 bases and at J to 4 bases, leaving 10 bases not matched to a gene. The germline gives CDR1 MDHEN, CDR2 SYDVKM. The CDR3 nucleotides are TGTGCCAGCAGGGGAGACAGGGGCGTGGGAGAGACCCAGTACTTC. Encoded protein: CASRGDRGVGETQYF.

In the case of this clone: At the DNA level, this CDR3 is encoded by other sequences in the same sample as well. This chain links TRBV27 with TRBJ2-7; D possibly corresponds to TRBD1 (6 bases). CDR1 is MNHEY, CDR2 SMNVEV, per germline (reference sequence). The V end lost 3 bases, the J end lost 2 bases, and 8 bases lay between the germline ends. This CDR3 has 13 amino acids. The CDR3 DNA reads as TGTGCCAGCAGTTTGGACAGCACCTACGAGCAGTACTTC. It is translated as CASSLDSTYEQYF.

Comment on this clone: This CDR3 is also generated by other DNA sequences in the sample. The J gene is TRBJ2-3, the V gene TRBV7-8; possibly TRBD2 for D (6 bases). In germline, CDR1 is SGHVS, CDR2 FQNEAQ. The germline V and J ends were trimmed by 2 bases and 2 bases, with 11 bases remaining between them. The CDR3 length is 15 residues. CDR3 in DNA: TGTGCCAGCAGCTTAAGGGGACTCAACACAGATACGCAGTATTTT. The encoded protein is CASSLRGLNTDTQYF.

V and J are TRBV29-1 and TRBJ2-3, with D possibly TRBD1 on 6 matching bases. Trimming cost V 4 bases and J 0 bases, with 11 bases left between them. Per the germline V gene, CDR1 is SQVTM and CDR2 is ANQGSEA. The CDR3 consists of 14 residues. The CDR3 nucleotides read TGCAGCGTTGGTTACAGGGCTAGCACAGATACGCAGTATTTT. Its protein is CSVGYRASTDTQYF.

The V gene is TRBV5-4, the J gene TRBJ2-6, with 7 bases that match TRBD1. The J segment lost 1 base and the V segment lost 10 bases, leaving 8 bases of the junction unmatched. This CDR3 has 15 amino acids. CDR1 is SGHNT and CDR2 is YYREEE in the germline V gene (reference sequence). Here the CDR3 reads CAGGQPSSGANVLTF. The CDR3 DNA sequence: TGTGCCGGGGGACAGCCTTCTTCTGGGGCCAACGTCCTGACTTTC.

The chain's CDR3 is CASSWGGGTGTEAFF. Here the CDR3 DNA reads TGTGCCAGCTCGTGGGGCGGGGGAACGGGAACTGAAGCTTTCTTT. The genes are TRBV18 and TRBJ1-1; D is possibly TRBD1 (5 bases). Germline V lookup: CDR1 KGHSH, CDR2 LQKENI. The V gene lost 6 bases and the J gene lost 5 bases, with 19 bases spanning the gap. The CDR3 spans 15 residues.

The chain joins TRBV7-2 to TRBJ2-5; D possibly corresponds to TRBD2 (5 bases). The CDR3 is 15 amino acids. The germline gives CDR1 SGHTA, CDR2 FQGNSA. Between the trimmed V and J ends, which lost 2 bases and 1 base, there was a span of 11 bases. CDR3 in DNA: TGTGCCAGCAGCTTATTCCGGGGTTCCCAAGAGACCCAGTACTTC. Translating it yields CASSLFRGSQETQYF.

The chain is built from TRBV19 and TRBJ2-2; 11 nucleotides line up with TRBD1. Germline lookup yields CDR1 LNHDA and CDR2 SQIVND (reference sequence). CDR3 length: 15 residues. After removal of 6 bases from V and 4 bases from J, the junction contained 4 bases not matched to a gene. The CDR3 nucleotides read TGTGCCAGTAGCAGAGGGACAGGGGGCACCGGGGAGCTGTTTTTT. Amino acids: CASSRGTGGTGELFF.

V gene TRBV27 combines with J gene TRBJ1-2; no clear D gene. The CDR3 is made up of 14 amino acids. V dropped 3 bases and J dropped 4 bases, with 12 bases sitting between them. In germline, CDR1 is MNHEY, CDR2 SMNVEV (reference sequence). The CDR3 sequence is CASSFKPGPYGYTF. In DNA, the CDR3 is TGTGCCAGCAGTTTTAAACCAGGTCCCTATGGCTACACCTTC.

The CDR3 coding sequence is TGTGCCAGCAGCCCGGTCCGGGACATCTACCAAGAGACCCAGTACTTC. Translation gives CASSPVRDIYQETQYF. The V and J genes are TRBV14 and TRBJ2-5; maybe TRBD1 (6 bases). Per germline, CDR1 SGHDN and CDR2 FVKESK. CDR3 length equals 16 residues. V lost 4 bases to trimming and J lost 0 bases, with 15 bases between them.